A single sample gave rise to the 14 T cell receptor beta chains below, sequenced in a study of human T cells and chemical hapten exposure. TCRdb analysed the RACE reads with MiXCR anew, one entry per CDR3 protein. The sample has under 200,000 distinct CDR3 sequences, roughly 15% seen once; the top ten hold 1.5% to 2%. Time point specified: patch test 1, 2 weeks after DPC sensitization. Stated treatment: therapeutic diphenylcyclopropenone sensitization with weekly scalp DPC. Sequencing used whole blood, obtained in connection with sensitization to the hapten diphenylcyclopropenone (DPC). Source of these receptors: a woman in her 30s with alopecia areata. Some clones in this sample may be carry-over from other donors' samples.

This chain uses TRBV7-2 with TRBJ1-4, with D uncertain. V was cut by 2 bases and J by 8 bases, with 15 bases left in between. Germline V gene lookup returns CDR1 SGHTA and CDR2 FQGNSA. The CDR3 consists of 15 residues. The CDR3 sequence: CASSLRALGEEKLFF. The CDR3 nucleotides read TGTGCCAGCAGCTTACGGGCCCTTGGGGAGGAAAAACTGTTTTTT.

In this sample, this clonotype turned up many times. This sequence joins TRBV12-3 or TRBV12-4 and TRBJ2-5; possible D gene TRBD1, 5 bases. V shed 4 bases and J shed 2 bases, with 11 bases lying between them. The CDR3 totals 14 residues. CDR3 loop: CASSWMGPQETQYF. As DNA, the CDR3 is TGTGCCAGCAGTTGGATGGGGCCACAAGAGACCCAGTACTTC.

V usage is TRBV20-1 and J usage is TRBJ2-1; D is possibly TRBD1 (7 bases). The CDR3 is 19 residues long. CDR1 is DFQATT and CDR2 is SNEGSKA in the germline V gene (reference sequence). Trimming removed 1 base from V and 9 bases from J, with 31 bases in between. The CDR3 DNA follows: TGCAGTGCTAGAGCGTGGGGTTATGGGCAGGGGGGTTTTACGGGTGAGCAGTTCTTC. Protein sequence: CSARAWGYGQGGFTGEQFF.

This clonotype has a handful of counts. V is TRBV6-5 and J is TRBJ2-1; 8 bases map to TRBD2. The germline gives CDR1 MNHEY, CDR2 SVGAGI. With 6 bases clipped from V and 5 bases from J, the junction kept 6 bases outside the gene matches. This CDR3 has 14 residues. This CDR3 is CASRALAVDNEQFF. For the CDR3, the DNA is TGTGCCAGCAGGGCACTAGCGGTCGACAATGAGCAGTTCTTC.

The V call is TRBV27, the J call TRBJ2-6; D is undetermined. Trimming took off 3 bases at V and 2 bases at J, with 11 bases between the two ends. This CDR3 is 16 amino acids long. CDR1 and CDR2 from the germline V gene are MNHEY and SMNVEV (reference sequence). DNA for the CDR3: TGTGCCAGCAGTTTCTCCAGGCTCCCTGGGGCCAACGTCCTGACTTTC. Protein: CASSFSRLPGANVLTF.

This clonotype came up a few times. The V and J genes are TRBV7-2 and TRBJ1-5; D remains unclear. CDR3 length equals 13 residues. Trimming cost V 6 bases and J 6 bases, with 12 bases left between them. Germline assignment: CDR1 SGHTA and CDR2 FQGNSA. The CDR3 loop reads CASSFIEGQPQHF. For the CDR3, the DNA is TGTGCCAGCAGTTTTATCGAGGGTCAGCCCCAGCATTTT.

The CDR3 here is CASSLHGTGGFEQYF. The CDR3 bases are TGTGCCAGCAGTTTACACGGGACAGGGGGATTCGAGCAGTACTTC. This chain connects TRBV28 to TRBJ2-7, with TRBD1 matching over 11 bases. This CDR3 is 15 amino acids long. CDR1 is MDHEN, CDR2 SYDVKM, per germline. V shed 2 bases and J 6 bases; nucleotides not matched to a gene: 6.

This clonotype was seen a single time. The chain links TRBV29-1 to TRBJ2-2; D uncertain. The V and J ends lost 7 bases and 6 bases respectively, with 21 bases between them. CDR1 and CDR2 from the germline V gene are SQVTM and ANQGSEA. This CDR3 has 15 residues. CDR3 in DNA: TGCAGCGCTACCCTCAGCAGGTTTTCTTCCGGGGAGCTGTTTTTT. The encoded protein is CSATLSRFSSGELFF.

Many counts were recorded for this clonotype. The J gene is TRBJ1-1, the V gene TRBV12-5, with D unresolved. This CDR3 region has 11 residues. V lost 3 bases and J lost 4, with 3 bases in between. CDR1 and CDR2 (germline): LGHNT, FRNRAP. The CDR3 loop reads CASGFGTEAFF. The CDR3 region has the DNA TGTGCTAGTGGTTTTGGCACTGAAGCTTTCTTT. The full variable domain, its missing parts supplied by reference TRBV12-5 and TRBJ1-1, is DARVTQTPRHKVTEMGQEVTMRCQPILGHNTVFWYRQTMMQGLELLAYFRNRAPLDDSGMPKDRFSAEMPDATLATLKIQPSEPRDSAVYFCASGFGTEAFFGQGTRLTVV.

This clonotype was found many times. V usage is TRBV11-2 and J usage is TRBJ2-7; 11 bases line up with TRBD2. Germline V gives CDR1 SGHAT, CDR2 FQNNGV. After removal of 6 bases from V and 4 bases from J, the junction contained 8 bases not matched to a gene. The CDR3 spans 15 residues. The CDR3 sequence is CASSLRLAGPYEQYF. The CDR3, as DNA: TGTGCCAGCAGTTTACGACTAGCGGGACCGTACGAGCAGTACTTC.

This clonotype was recorded a few times. CDR3 amino acids: CASSVKGGAGYGYTF. DNA for the CDR3: TGTGCCAGTAGTGTCAAAGGGGGCGCGGGCTATGGCTACACCTTC. The V and J genes are TRBV19 and TRBJ1-2; 7 nucleotides agree with TRBD1. The trim removed 5 bases at V and 4 bases at J, leaving 10 bases unmatched. Germline assignment: CDR1 LNHDA and CDR2 SQIVND (reference sequence). The CDR3 totals 15 residues.

This rearrangement joins TRBV9 to TRBJ2-2; TRBD2 might be the D (6 bases). Germline V gene lookup returns CDR1 SGDLS and CDR2 YYNGEE. The ends were cut back, 6 bases at V and 2 bases at J, with 14 bases in the middle. CDR3 length: 15 residues. CDR3: CASNSGLPNTGELFF. DNA of the CDR3: TGTGCCAGCAACTCTGGACTACCAAACACCGGGGAGCTGTTTTTT.

The rearrangement uses TRBV4-3 and TRBJ2-1; 10 bases match TRBD2. J lost 8 bases, V lost 1 base, and 8 bases had no gene match. The CDR3 runs 16 residues. Germline V gives CDR1 LGHNA, CDR2 YSLEER. This CDR3 is CASSQALAGVKHEQFF. CDR3 nucleotide sequence: TGCGCCAGCAGCCAAGCCCTAGCGGGAGTTAAGCATGAGCAGTTCTTC.

There are many counts of this clonotype. The chain joins TRBV7-2 to TRBJ1-4; D gene unclear. V lost 5 bases, J lost 0 bases, and 13 bases lay in between. CDR1 is SGHTA and CDR2 is FQGNSA in the germline V gene. The CDR3 has 16 amino acids. Here the CDR3 DNA reads TGTGCCAGCAGCCTGAGCGTCCCCACAACTAATGAAAAACTGTTTTTT. Its translation is CASSLSVPTTNEKLFF.